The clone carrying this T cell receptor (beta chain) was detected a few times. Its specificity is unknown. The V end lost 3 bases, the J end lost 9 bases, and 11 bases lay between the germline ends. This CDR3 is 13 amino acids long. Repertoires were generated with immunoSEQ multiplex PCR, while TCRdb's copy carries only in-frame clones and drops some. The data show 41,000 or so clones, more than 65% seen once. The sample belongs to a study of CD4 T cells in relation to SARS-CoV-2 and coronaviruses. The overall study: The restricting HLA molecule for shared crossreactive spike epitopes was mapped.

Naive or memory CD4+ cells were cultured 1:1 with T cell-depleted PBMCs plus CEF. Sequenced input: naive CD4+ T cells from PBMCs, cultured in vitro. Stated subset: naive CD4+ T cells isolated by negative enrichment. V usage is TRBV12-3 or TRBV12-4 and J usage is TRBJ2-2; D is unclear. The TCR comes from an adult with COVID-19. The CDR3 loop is CASSFRSSWELFF. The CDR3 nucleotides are TGTGCCAGCAGTTTCCGGAGTAGCTGGGAGCTGTTTTTT.